Shown below are 26 T cell receptor beta chains from a single sample sequenced in a study of response to subunit inactivated influenza vaccine (dated by TCRdb to between 2018 and 2020). The library came from RT-PCR. Sequenced using an Illumina HiSeq 2500. Using fastp at Q25 and MiXCR, TCRdb reprocessed the public reads and kept productive beta chains. Identical CDR3 proteins give one entry, which carries the most common genes and DNA. The sample includes roughly 760,000 distinct CDR3 sequences, with 21% observed a single time. The ten largest account for around 9.6% of the sample. Specimen: PBMCs from blood, collected roughly 5 days after vaccination. The receptors were sampled from a man in his fifties or sixties who received an inactivated influenza vaccine. Donor details come from another sample of the same person, matched by shared clones.

In its sample, this clonotype was seen many times. This chain uses TRBV18 with TRBJ2-5; D is unresolved. V was shortened by 8 bases and J by 5 bases, with 9 bases between the two germline ends. Germline V CDR1 and CDR2: KGHSH, LQKENI. The length of the CDR3 is 11 residues. CDR3 DNA sequence: TGTGCCAGCAGTCCGGCGGAGACCCAGTACTTC. Residues: CASSPAETQYF.

This clonotype was seen once. The chain combines TRBV6-1 with TRBJ2-4; weak D call: TRBD1 (6 bases). The ends were cut back, 6 bases at V and 1 base at J, with 10 bases in the middle. Germline values: CDR1 MNHNS, CDR2 SASEGT. The CDR3 extends over 14 amino acids. The CDR3 here is CASSTGSAKNIQYF. The CDR3 DNA is TGTGCCAGCAGCACAGGGTCCGCCAAAAACATTCAGTACTTC.

This clonotype has only a few counts. The rearrangement uses TRBV20-1 and TRBJ1-1; D perhaps matches TRBD1 (5 bases). Trimming pared 8 bases from V and 3 bases from J, leaving 19 bases between. Germline CDR1 and CDR2: DFQATT and SNEGSKA (reference sequence). The CDR3 is 14 amino acids. The CDR3 DNA reads TGCAGTCCCATTCCGGAGGGGTGGGACACTGAAGCTTTCTTT. Its translation is CSPIPEGWDTEAFF.

The chain joins TRBV28 to TRBJ2-1, with 8 nucleotides matching TRBD2. Germline loops: CDR1 MDHEN, CDR2 SYDVKM. V was clipped by 8 bases and J by 15 bases; unmatched bases: 12. The CDR3 contains 12 residues. The CDR3 DNA reads TGTGCCAGCGGGGCCGGGACTAGAGGTCTGTTCTTC. Its protein is CASGAGTRGLFF.

The chain uses TRBV9 and TRBJ2-2; TRBD2 aligns across 10 bases. The CDR3 extends over 16 amino acids. Germline-derived CDR1 and CDR2 are SGDLS and YYNGEE. Unmatched junction bases numbered 6, after V lost 4 bases and J lost 3 bases. The CDR3 DNA follows: TGTGCCAGCAGCCTATCTAGCGGGGGAGACACCGGGGAGCTGTTTTTT. This translates into CASSLSSGGDTGELFF. Full variable domain (remainder filled in from reference TRBV9 and TRBJ2-2): DSGVTQTPKHLITATGQRVTLRCSPRSGDLSVYWYQQSLDQGLQFLIQYYNGEERAKGNILERFSAQQFPDLHSELNLSSLELGDSALYFCASSLSSGGDTGELFFGEGSRLTVL.

This clonotype came up a few times. The rearrangement links TRBV6-2 or TRBV6-3 to TRBJ1-4; 8 bases are shared with TRBD1. Per germline, CDR1 MNHEY and CDR2 SVGEGT. J was trimmed by 8 bases and V by 2 bases; bases with no gene match: 4. This CDR3 has 14 residues. This CDR3 reads CASSYPGGNEKLFF. DNA for the CDR3: TGTGCCAGCAGTTACCCAGGGGGCAACGAAAAACTGTTTTTT.

This CDR3 is CASSDFGLSTDTQYF. The CDR3 DNA is TGTGCCAGCAGTGACTTCGGGCTGAGCACAGATACGCAGTATTTT. J is TRBJ2-3 and V is TRBV25-1; no clear D. Trimming pared 3 bases from V and 0 bases from J, leaving 10 bases between. CDR1 and CDR2 (germline): MGHDK, SYGVNS. The CDR3 consists of 15 residues.

This clonotype was detected once. The chain uses TRBV15 and TRBJ2-5, with D maybe TRBD2 (7 bases). The CDR3 runs to 15 residues. Trimming left V 0 bases short and J 5 bases short, with 13 bases between. Germline-derived CDR1 and CDR2 are LNHNV and YYDKDF (reference sequence). The CDR3 loop reads CATSRDGGARETQYF. As DNA, the CDR3 is TGTGCCACCAGCAGAGATGGGGGGGCGCGGGAGACCCAGTACTTC.

In its sample, this clonotype was seen a few times. The DNA for the CDR3 is TGTGCCAGCAGCCCCTGGGACAGGGGTAACACTGAAGCTTTCTTT. Translation: CASSPWDRGNTEAFF. This chain links TRBV7-2 with TRBJ1-1; 10 nucleotides agree with TRBD1. The germline V gene has CDR1 SGHTA and CDR2 FQGNSA. The CDR3 consists of 15 residues. J was trimmed by 2 bases and V by 5 bases; bases with no gene match: 5.

The chain couples TRBV4-3 to TRBJ2-1; 7 bases align to TRBD2. CDR3 size: 17 residues. From germline, CDR1 is LGHNA and CDR2 YSLEER. V lost 2 bases and J lost 1; bases outside the gene matches: 8. The CDR3 region is CASSQYWSGMSYNEQFF. The CDR3 DNA reads as TGCGCCAGCAGCCAATATTGGAGCGGGATGTCCTACAATGAGCAGTTCTTC.

The chain combines TRBV9 with TRBJ2-1, with no clear D. The CDR3 is 11 residues long. Germline V lookup: CDR1 SGDLS, CDR2 YYNGEE. The ends were cut back, 7 bases at V and 3 bases at J, with 5 bases in the middle. CDR3 loop: CASGNYNEQFF. DNA for the CDR3: TGTGCCAGCGGAAACTACAATGAGCAGTTCTTC.

This clonotype was found a few times. V gene TRBV10-3 combines with J gene TRBJ2-3, with D possibly matching TRBD2 (5 bases). The CDR3 contains 13 residues. The V gene's germline CDR1 is ENHRY and CDR2 SYGVKD. V lost 3 bases and J 6 bases, leaving 10 bases between the germline ends. CDR3 loop: CAISDVLGDTQYF. The CDR3 nucleotides read TGTGCCATCAGTGACGTACTAGGGGATACGCAGTATTTT.

This clonotype was seen a handful of times. V usage is TRBV16 and J usage is TRBJ2-7; D unclear. V lost 1 base to trimming and J lost 2 bases, with 6 bases between them. Germline V gene data show CDR1 as KGHSY and CDR2 as FQNENV. The CDR3 length is 13 residues. The CDR3 DNA sequence: TGTGCCAGCAGCCAATTTCTCCCCTACGAGCAGTACTTC. This gives the protein CASSQFLPYEQYF.

The sample holds many counts of this clonotype. The rearrangement links TRBV7-2 to TRBJ2-3; 8 bases line up with TRBD2. Germline V lookup: CDR1 SGHTA, CDR2 FQGNSA. With V trimmed by 4 bases and J by 6 bases, 12 bases remained unmatched. This CDR3 has 16 residues. The CDR3 nucleotides read TGTGCCAGCAGCTCGGTGGCGGGGGGCCAATCTGATACGCAGTATTTT. Its protein product is CASSSVAGGQSDTQYF.

The sample holds a few counts of this clonotype. V is TRBV7-2 and J is TRBJ2-3; 10 positions agree with TRBD2. This CDR3 spans 17 amino acids. The germline V gene has CDR1 SGHTA and CDR2 FQGNSA. The V segment lost 6 bases and the J segment 8 bases; nucleotides outside the gene matches: 17. The CDR3 reads CASSQPGLARGLGTQYF. CDR3 nucleotides: TGTGCCAGCAGTCAACCGGGACTAGCGAGGGGGCTTGGTACGCAGTATTTT.

This clonotype has just a few counts. The gene calls are TRBV12-3 or TRBV12-4 and TRBJ1-2, with 8 bases aligning to TRBD1. The V and J ends lost 7 bases and 2 bases, in that order; junction bases with no gene match: 3. The CDR3 sequence is 13 residues long. The CDR3 DNA reads TGTGCCAGCAATGCAGGGGGCAACTATGGCTACACCTTC. Its protein is CASNAGGNYGYTF.

The chain is built from TRBV20-1 and TRBJ2-7; D possibly corresponds to TRBD2 (6 bases). CDR1 is DFQATT and CDR2 is SNEGSKA in the germline V gene (reference sequence). Between the trimmed V and J ends, which lost 2 bases and 3 bases, there was a span of 20 bases. This CDR3 spans 16 amino acids. The CDR3 DNA sequence: TGCAGTGCTAGACGCGGCGGGGCTCTGGTTGGCTACGAGCAGTACTTC. Its protein is CSARRGGALVGYEQYF.

The J gene is TRBJ2-7, the V gene TRBV28; a weak D match, TRBD1 (6 bases). V lost 6 bases, J lost 6 bases, and 18 bases lay in between. The CDR3 runs 14 residues. Germline V gives CDR1 MDHEN, CDR2 SYDVKM. The CDR3 nucleotides are TGTGCCAGCAGACAGATAATACAGGGAATCGAGCAGTACTTC. Protein: CASRQIIQGIEQYF.

This clonotype was observed at least ten times. V is TRBV20-1 and J is TRBJ2-7; no clear D. In germline, CDR1 is DFQATT, CDR2 SNEGSKA (reference sequence). There are 13 residues in the CDR3. Trimming shortened V by 3 bases and J by 3 bases, and 12 bases separated the two germline ends. This CDR3 reads CSARPSHLYEQYF. The CDR3 coding sequence is TGCAGTGCTAGGCCGAGCCACCTCTACGAGCAGTACTTC.

This clonotype has just a few counts. V and J are TRBV12-3 or TRBV12-4 and TRBJ1-4, with a possible D match to TRBD1 (5 bases). The CDR3 sequence is 17 residues long. The ends were cut back, 6 bases at V and 8 bases at J, with 25 bases in the middle. The DNA of the CDR3 is TGTGCCAGCAGGCCACCCCGGGTGGGAGTGGGGGACGAAAAACTGTTTTTT. It codes for CASRPPRVGVGDEKLFF.

This clonotype was found many times. This chain links TRBV12-3 or TRBV12-4 with TRBJ2-2; D is unresolved. V was cut by 8 bases and J by 9 bases, with 10 bases left in between. This CDR3 is built from 11 residues. The CDR3 DNA sequence: TGTGCCAGCGCCAGATCGCGGGAGCTGTTTTTT. Residues: CASARSRELFF.

This clonotype was counted once. J is TRBJ2-2 and V is TRBV9; TRBD2 is a possible D gene (6 bases). The CDR3 sequence is 16 residues long. In germline, CDR1 is SGDLS, CDR2 YYNGEE. The germline V and J ends were trimmed by 4 bases and 0 bases, with 13 bases remaining between them. This chain's CDR3 is CASSPRGGANTGELFF. The CDR3 DNA sequence: TGTGCCAGCAGCCCCCGTGGAGGGGCGAACACCGGGGAGCTGTTTTTT.

This sequence joins TRBV18 and TRBJ2-2, with D perhaps given as TRBD1 or TRBD2 (5 bases each). V was shortened by 6 bases and J by 1 base, with 18 bases between the two germline ends. The CDR3 is made up of 17 amino acids. From germline, CDR1 is KGHSH and CDR2 LQKENI. CDR3 region: CASSPNSGHWNTGELFF. In DNA form, the CDR3 reads TGTGCCAGCTCCCCTAACAGCGGACATTGGAACACCGGGGAGCTGTTTTTT.

This sequence joins TRBV28 and TRBJ1-1; D not certain. Trimming shortened V by 2 bases and J by 7 bases, and 11 bases separated the two germline ends. Germline CDR1 reads MDHEN; CDR2 reads SYDVKM. The CDR3 totals 13 residues. This CDR3 is CASSLRNRLEAFF. The CDR3 nucleotides are TGTGCCAGCAGTTTAAGGAATAGGCTTGAAGCTTTCTTT. The full variable domain, completed using reference TRBV28 and TRBJ1-1, is DVKVTQSSRYLVKRTGEKVFLECVQDMDHENMFWYRQDPGLGLRLIYFSYDVKMKEKGDIPEGYSVSREKKERFSLILESASTNQTSMYLCASSLRNRLEAFFGQGTRLTVV.

The genes are TRBV5-6 and TRBJ2-7, with 11 bases fitting TRBD1. V shed 4 bases, J shed 2 bases, and the junction held 11 bases outside the gene matches. In germline, CDR1 is SGHDT, CDR2 YYEEEE. The CDR3 contains 17 residues. The DNA for the CDR3 is TGTGCCAGCAGCAACACGGACAGGGGGCTGGTGGCCTACGAGCAGTACTTC. Translating it yields CASSNTDRGLVAYEQYF.

This clonotype was counted only a few times. V usage is TRBV20-1 and J usage is TRBJ2-4, with D possibly TRBD2 on 6 matching bases. CDR1 is DFQATT and CDR2 is SNEGSKA in the germline V gene (reference sequence). The CDR3 contains 13 residues. Trimming left V 5 bases short and J 8 bases short, with 16 bases between. The chain's CDR3 is CSAAPGVEDIQYF. CDR3 in DNA: TGCAGTGCTGCCCCGGGGGTTGAGGACATTCAGTACTTC.